This TCR beta chain was profiled in a study of blood T cells in healthy people across ages. This clonotype was observed a handful of times. V shed 1 base, J shed 7 bases, and the junction held 3 bases outside the gene matches. Per germline, CDR1 LGHDT and CDR2 YNNKEL (reference sequence). The CDR3 contains 14 residues. Together with a sample-barcoded 5' primer, a J-beta primer mix was included in a second PCR lasting about 6 to 11 cycles. Each of the cDNA molecules was tagged by a template-switch adaptor with 12 random nucleotides. One entry per CDR3 protein, called by TCRdb with MiXCR from the 5' RACE reads. The table has 1.6 million or so distinct CDR3 sequences, roughly 32% seen once; the top ten hold about 10%.

The sequencing input was blood. The rearrangement joins TRBV3-1 to TRBJ2-2; 7 positions agree with TRBD1. This sequence was found in a young woman in good health. CDR3 bases: TGTGCCAGCAGCCAAGGAGGGGGCTTCGGGGAGCTGTTTTTT. This translates into CASSQGGGFGELFF.